This T cell receptor beta chain stems from a study of OX40 agonist ivuxolimab in advanced cancers. As for the study in general: Dose-escalation cases comprised hepatocellular carcinoma, melanoma, renal cell or head and neck cancer.

Study results and limitations: Dose levels from 0.1 to 3.0 mg/kg saw CD4+ and CD8+ blood T cells expand clonally by week 6. The expanded peripheral T cells' antigen specificity was not determined.

In this sample, this clone turned up once. Its target is unknown. TCRdb's copy holds only in-frame clones and misses some; the assay was immunoSEQ multiplex PCR. The sample records about 50,000 clones, about nine tenths being singletons. The CDR3 length is 15 residues. Germline V gene data show CDR1 as SGHVS and CDR2 as FNYEAQ. Trimming cost V 5 bases and J 0 bases; bases outside gene matches: 5. Patients were excluded for autoimmune disease history or systemic immunosuppression. This chain uses TRBV7-6 with TRBJ2-5, with 8 bases lining up with TRBD2. The sequenced sample was CD4+ or CD8+ T cells sorted from blood, obtained in a trial of the OX40 agonist ivuxolimab. The receptor was isolated from an adult with an advanced solid tumor such as melanoma, head and neck, liver or kidney cancer. This chain's CDR3 is CASSISGDYQETQYF. The CDR3 DNA is TGTGCCAGCAGCATTAGCGGGGACTACCAAGAGACCCAGTACTTC.